Below are 15 T cell receptor beta chains sequenced from a single sample in a study of blood T cell repertoires in COVID-19. Libraries were prepared by immunoSEQ multiplex PCR; TCRdb keeps only in-frame clonotypes and omits some of them. The repertoire has fewer than 200,000 clones, around 80% of them found once; the top ten carry less than 4%. Sample: PBMCs or T cells enriched from blood (not recorded which). All receptors come from a woman aged 45 to 65 in a cohort exposed to, infected with or recovered from COVID-19 (not recorded which).

This sequence joins TRBV28 and TRBJ1-1, with D tentatively TRBD1 (6 bases). This CDR3 is 14 amino acids long. Germline V gene sequence: CDR1 MDHEN, CDR2 SYDVKM. Deletions cut 5 bases from V and 0 bases from J, with 10 bases between. CDR3 sequence reads: CASSLGQLNTEAFF. The CDR3 DNA sequence: TGTGCCAGCAGTCTAGGACAGTTGAACACTGAAGCTTTCTTT.

The chain combines TRBV3-1 (or the pseudogene TRBV3-2) with TRBJ1-1; tentative D call: TRBD1 (6 bases). V was shortened by 4 bases and J by 0 bases, with 9 bases between the two germline ends. The germline CDR1 and CDR2 sequences are LGHDT and YNNKEL (reference sequence). The CDR3 is made up of 14 amino acids. In DNA, the CDR3 is TGTGCCAGCAGCCCGGGACACGTGAACACTGAAGCTTTCTTT. Translating gives CASSPGHVNTEAFF.

Turning to this clone: Other DNA variants within this sample encode the same CDR3. The chain uses TRBV6-5 and TRBJ2-1; D is possibly TRBD1 (6 bases). V lost 6 bases and J lost 3, with 12 bases in between. The CDR3 is made up of 14 amino acids. Germline loops: CDR1 MNHEY, CDR2 SVGAGI. The CDR3, as DNA: TGTGCCAGCAGGCCGGGACAAGACTACAATGAGCAGTTCTTC. This codes for CASRPGQDYNEQFF.

The rearrangement uses TRBV27 and TRBJ1-1; the D gene is possibly TRBD1 (6 bases). Germline-derived CDR1 and CDR2 are MNHEY and SMNVEV (reference sequence). Between the trimmed V and J ends, which lost 11 bases and 2 bases, there was a span of 12 bases. The CDR3 is made up of 12 amino acids. CDR3 residues: CASRTANTEAFF. The CDR3, as DNA: TGTGCCTCCCGGACAGCCAACACTGAAGCTTTCTTT.

The V call is TRBV5-4, the J call TRBJ2-5; D might be TRBD1 (6 bases). This CDR3 region has 15 residues. Germline CDR1 SGHNT, CDR2 YYREEE (reference sequence). With 4 bases removed from V and 3 bases from J, the gap between germline ends came to 16 bases. CDR3 region: CASSHMTNREETQYF. The CDR3 DNA reads TGTGCCAGCAGCCACATGACGAACAGGGAAGAGACCCAGTACTTC. The full variable domain, rest sourced from reference TRBV5-4 and TRBJ2-5, is ETGVTQSPTHLIKTRGQQVTLRCSSQSGHNTVSWYQQALGQGPQFIFQYYREEENGRGNFPPRFSGLQFPNYSSELNVNALELDDSALYLCASSHMTNREETQYFGPGTRLLVL.

The chain is built from TRBV4-1 and TRBJ2-4; D is ambiguous. Trimming shortened V by 6 bases and J by 1 base, and 10 bases separated the two germline ends. CDR1 MGHRA and CDR2 YSYEKL come from the germline V gene. CDR3 length equals 14 residues. The CDR3 reads CASSHEAAKNIQYF. DNA for the CDR3: TGCGCCAGCAGTCATGAAGCGGCCAAAAACATTCAGTACTTC.

The V gene is TRBV27, the J gene TRBJ1-1, with TRBD1 as a possible D gene (5 bases). V was clipped by 1 base and J by 3 bases, with 15 bases between them. This CDR3 comprises 16 residues. Germline lookup yields CDR1 MNHEY and CDR2 SMNVEV (reference sequence). The CDR3 sequence is CASSLYPPGRHTEAFF. The CDR3 region has the DNA TGTGCCAGCAGTTTATACCCCCCAGGGAGGCACACTGAAGCTTTCTTT.

This clone showed up just once. The V gene is TRBV7-9, the J gene TRBJ2-2; D ambiguous. CDR1 and CDR2 (germline): SEHNR, FQNEAQ (reference sequence). The CDR3 sequence is 14 residues long. Trimming removed 0 bases from V and 6 bases from J, with 8 bases in between. This chain's CDR3 is CASSLALFAGELFF. DNA for the CDR3: TGTGCCAGCAGCTTAGCCCTCTTCGCCGGGGAGCTGTTTTTT.

The V call is TRBV4-1, the J call TRBJ2-2; 7 bases fit TRBD1. This CDR3 spans 16 amino acids. Germline CDR1 MGHRA, CDR2 YSYEKL. Germline trimming cut 5 bases from V and 4 bases from J; bases unmatched to any gene: 10. CDR3 DNA: TGCGCCAGCAGCGACCTCCGGGACAGTCGCACCGGGGAGCTGTTTTTT. Residues: CASSDLRDSRTGELFF.

This clone was found once. V and J are TRBV19 and TRBJ2-6; TRBD2 agrees at 7 bases. From germline, CDR1 is LNHDA and CDR2 SQIVND (reference sequence). This CDR3 contains 17 residues. J gave up 0 bases and V 6 bases, and 8 bases lay outside the gene matches. The CDR3 region has the DNA TGTGCCAGTAGAGAGCGGGACGGATACTCTGGGGCCAACGTCCTGACTTTC. Residues: CASRERDGYSGANVLTF.

This clone was found a few times. This sequence joins TRBV10-3 and TRBJ2-7; 8 nucleotides match TRBD2. V shed 6 bases and J 5 bases; nucleotides not matched to a gene: 12. Germline V gives CDR1 ENHRY, CDR2 SYGVKD. The CDR3 covers 15 residues. The CDR3 is CAIRPSRSGRNEQYF. CDR3 nucleotides: TGTGCCATCAGACCTTCGCGGAGCGGGAGAAACGAGCAGTACTTC.

The chain carries TRBV7-2 and TRBJ1-1, with TRBD1 as a possible D gene (5 bases). The CDR3 has 15 amino acids. Germline V lookup: CDR1 SGHTA, CDR2 FQGNSA. The V end was cut by 2 bases, the J end by 3 bases, with 13 bases between. As DNA, the CDR3 is TGTGCCAGCAGCTTAAACGGGGGATCGGACACTGAAGCTTTCTTT. Protein: CASSLNGGSDTEAFF.

This chain connects TRBV27 to TRBJ2-7; 15 nucleotides match TRBD2. The V and J ends lost 7 bases and 3 bases, in that order; junction bases with no gene match: 16. The CDR3 consists of 19 residues. The germline CDR1 and CDR2 sequences are MNHEY and SMNVEV (reference sequence). For the CDR3, the DNA is TGTGCCAGCAAGCGAGGGGGACTAGCGGGAGGTAGTACGGTCTACGAGCAGTACTTC. Translation gives CASKRGGLAGGSTVYEQYF.

CDR3 sequence reads: CASSWGSGGNQPQHF. The CDR3 nucleotides read TGTGCCAGCAGCTGGGGTTCGGGGGGCAATCAGCCCCAGCATTTT. The V gene is TRBV7-8, the J gene TRBJ1-5, with a possible D match to TRBD1 (5 bases). Germline V gene sequence: CDR1 SGHVS, CDR2 FQNEAQ. Trimming removed 4 bases from V and 2 bases from J, with 12 bases in between. The CDR3 length is 15 residues.

The CDR3 reads CASSDLGLAGVNEQFF. CDR3 sequence (DNA): TGCGCCAGCAGTGATTTGGGACTAGCGGGAGTGAATGAGCAGTTCTTC. The V gene is TRBV10-1, the J gene TRBJ2-1, with 14 bases lining up with TRBD2. Germline CDR1 and CDR2: WNHNN and SYGVQD (reference sequence). This CDR3 is 16 amino acids long. The V gene end was trimmed by 3 bases and the J gene end by 7 bases; junction bases not matched to a gene: 5.